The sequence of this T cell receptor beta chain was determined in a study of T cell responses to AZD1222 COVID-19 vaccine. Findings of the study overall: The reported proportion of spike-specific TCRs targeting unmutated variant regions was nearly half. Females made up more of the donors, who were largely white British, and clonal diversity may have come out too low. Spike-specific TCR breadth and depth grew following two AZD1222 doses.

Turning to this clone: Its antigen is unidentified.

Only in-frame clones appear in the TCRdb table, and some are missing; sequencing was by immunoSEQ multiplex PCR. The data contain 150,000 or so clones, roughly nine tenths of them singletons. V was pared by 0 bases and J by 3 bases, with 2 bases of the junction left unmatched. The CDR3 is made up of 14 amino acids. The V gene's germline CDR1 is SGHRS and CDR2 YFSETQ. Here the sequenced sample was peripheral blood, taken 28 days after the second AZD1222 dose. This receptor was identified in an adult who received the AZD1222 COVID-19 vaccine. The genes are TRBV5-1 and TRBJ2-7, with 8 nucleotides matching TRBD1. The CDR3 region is CASSLGTGNYEQYF. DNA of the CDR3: TGCGCCAGCAGCTTGGGGACAGGGAACTACGAGCAGTACTTC.